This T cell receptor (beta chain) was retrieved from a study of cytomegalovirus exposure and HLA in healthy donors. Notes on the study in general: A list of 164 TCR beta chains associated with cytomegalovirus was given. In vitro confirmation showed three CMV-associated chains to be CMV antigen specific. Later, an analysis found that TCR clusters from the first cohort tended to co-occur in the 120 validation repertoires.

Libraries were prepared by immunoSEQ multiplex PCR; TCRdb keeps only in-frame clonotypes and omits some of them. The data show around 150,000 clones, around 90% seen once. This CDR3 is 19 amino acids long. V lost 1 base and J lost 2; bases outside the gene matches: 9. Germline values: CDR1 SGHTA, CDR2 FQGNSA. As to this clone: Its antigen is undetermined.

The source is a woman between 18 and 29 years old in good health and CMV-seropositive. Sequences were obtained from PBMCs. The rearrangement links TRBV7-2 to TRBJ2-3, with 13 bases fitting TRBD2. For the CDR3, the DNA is TGTGCCAGCAGCTTAGATAGGGGTGGACTAGCGGGGGCCACAGATACGCAGTATTTT. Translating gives CASSLDRGGLAGATDTQYF.